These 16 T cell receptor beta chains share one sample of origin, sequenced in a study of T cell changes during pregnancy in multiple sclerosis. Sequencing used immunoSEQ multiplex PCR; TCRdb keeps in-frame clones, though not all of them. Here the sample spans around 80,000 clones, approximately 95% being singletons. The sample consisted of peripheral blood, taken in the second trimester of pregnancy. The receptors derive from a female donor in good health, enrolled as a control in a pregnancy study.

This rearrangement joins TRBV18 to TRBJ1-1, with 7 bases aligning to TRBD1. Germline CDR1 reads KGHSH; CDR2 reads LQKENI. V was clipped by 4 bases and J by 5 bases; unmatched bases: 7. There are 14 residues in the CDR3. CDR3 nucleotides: TGTGCCAGCTCACTAACCGACAGGGAGACTGAAGCTTTCTTT. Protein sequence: CASSLTDRETEAFF.

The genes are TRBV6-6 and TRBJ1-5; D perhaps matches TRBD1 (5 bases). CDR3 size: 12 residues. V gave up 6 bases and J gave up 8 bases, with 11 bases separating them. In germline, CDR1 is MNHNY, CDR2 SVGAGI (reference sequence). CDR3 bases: TGTGCCAGCAGCTATGGGACTAAGCCCCAGCATTTT. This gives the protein CASSYGTKPQHF.

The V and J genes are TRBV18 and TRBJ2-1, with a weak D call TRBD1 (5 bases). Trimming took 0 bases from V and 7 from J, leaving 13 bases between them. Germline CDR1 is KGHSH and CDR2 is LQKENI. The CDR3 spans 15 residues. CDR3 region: CASSPPSPQVNEQFF. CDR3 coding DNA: TGTGCCAGCTCACCACCTTCTCCACAGGTAAATGAGCAGTTCTTC.

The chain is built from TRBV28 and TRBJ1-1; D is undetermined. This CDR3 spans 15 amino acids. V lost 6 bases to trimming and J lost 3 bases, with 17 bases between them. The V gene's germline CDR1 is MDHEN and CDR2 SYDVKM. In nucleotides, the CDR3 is TGTGCCAGCAGGGAGGTTTTACTGAGAGACACTGAAGCTTTCTTT. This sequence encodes CASREVLLRDTEAFF.

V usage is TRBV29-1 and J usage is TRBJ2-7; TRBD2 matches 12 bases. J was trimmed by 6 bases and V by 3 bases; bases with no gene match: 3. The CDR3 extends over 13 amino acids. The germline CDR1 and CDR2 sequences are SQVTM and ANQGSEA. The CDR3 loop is CSVEPLAGGEQYF. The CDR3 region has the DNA TGCAGCGTTGAGCCACTAGCGGGAGGCGAGCAGTACTTC.

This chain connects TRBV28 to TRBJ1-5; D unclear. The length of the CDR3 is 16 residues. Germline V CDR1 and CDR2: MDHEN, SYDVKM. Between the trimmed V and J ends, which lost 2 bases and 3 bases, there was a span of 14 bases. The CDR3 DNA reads TGTGCCAGCAGTTTAGTTTGGGGAGACGACAATCAGCCCCAGCATTTT. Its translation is CASSLVWGDDNQPQHF.

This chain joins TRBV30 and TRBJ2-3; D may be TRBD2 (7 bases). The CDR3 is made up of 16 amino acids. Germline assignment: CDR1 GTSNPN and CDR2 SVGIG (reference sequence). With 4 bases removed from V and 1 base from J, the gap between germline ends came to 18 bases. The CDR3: CAWTVGGGPRTDTQYF. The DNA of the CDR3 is TGTGCCTGGACCGTGGGGGGGGGCCCCCGCACAGATACGCAGTATTTT.

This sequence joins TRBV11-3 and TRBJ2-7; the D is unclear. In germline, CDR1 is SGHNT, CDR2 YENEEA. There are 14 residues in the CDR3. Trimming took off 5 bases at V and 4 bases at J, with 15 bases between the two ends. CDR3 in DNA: TGTGCCAGCAGCCGTTCCGAGACTGAATACGAGCAGTACTTC. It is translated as CASSRSETEYEQYF. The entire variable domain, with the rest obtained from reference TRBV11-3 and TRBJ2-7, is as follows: EAGVVQSPRYKIIEKKQPVAFWCNPISGHNTLYWYLQNLGQGPELLIRYENEEAVDDSQLPKDRFSAERLKGVDSTLKIQPAELGDSAVYLCASSRSETEYEQYFGPGTRLTVT.

The CDR3 here is CASSYLDQAEAFF. In nucleotides, the CDR3 is TGTGCCAGCAGTTACTTGGATCAGGCAGAAGCTTTCTTT. J is TRBJ1-1 and V is TRBV6-5; D ambiguous. The CDR3 covers 13 residues. The V end lost 1 base, the J end lost 8 bases, and 11 bases lay between the germline ends. Germline assignment: CDR1 MNHEY and CDR2 SVGAGI.

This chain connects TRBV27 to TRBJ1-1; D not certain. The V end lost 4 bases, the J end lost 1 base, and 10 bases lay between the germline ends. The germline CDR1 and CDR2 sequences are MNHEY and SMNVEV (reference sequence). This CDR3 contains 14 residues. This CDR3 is CASSWGGRNTEAFF. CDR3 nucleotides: TGTGCCAGCAGTTGGGGAGGTCGGAACACTGAAGCTTTCTTT.

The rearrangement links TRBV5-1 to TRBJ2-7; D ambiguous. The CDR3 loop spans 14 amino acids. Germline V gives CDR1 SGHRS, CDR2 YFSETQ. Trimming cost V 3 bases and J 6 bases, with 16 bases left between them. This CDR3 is CASSSGFGRGEQYF. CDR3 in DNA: TGCGCCAGCAGCTCGGGTTTCGGTCGAGGCGAGCAGTACTTC.

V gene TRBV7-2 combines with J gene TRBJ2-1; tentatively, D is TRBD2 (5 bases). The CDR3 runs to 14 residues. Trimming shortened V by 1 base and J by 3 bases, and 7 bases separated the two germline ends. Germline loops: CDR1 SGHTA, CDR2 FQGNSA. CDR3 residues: CASSLVRDYNEQFF. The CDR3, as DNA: TGTGCCAGCAGCTTAGTCCGGGACTACAATGAGCAGTTCTTC. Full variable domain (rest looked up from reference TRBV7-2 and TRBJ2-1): GAGVSQSPSNKVTEKGKDVELRCDPISGHTALYWYRQSLGQGLEFLIYFQGNSAPDKSGLPSDRFSAERTGGSVSTLTIQRTQQEDSAVYLCASSLVRDYNEQFFGPGTRLTVL.

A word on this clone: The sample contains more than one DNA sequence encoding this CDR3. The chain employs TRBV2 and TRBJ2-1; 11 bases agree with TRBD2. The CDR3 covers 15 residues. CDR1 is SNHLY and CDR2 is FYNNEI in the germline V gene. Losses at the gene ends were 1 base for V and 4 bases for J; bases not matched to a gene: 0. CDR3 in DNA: TGTGCCAGCAGTGAAGGACTAGCGGGGTACAATGAGCAGTTCTTC. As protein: CASSEGLAGYNEQFF. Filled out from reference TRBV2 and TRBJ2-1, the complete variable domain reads EPEVTQTPSHQVTQMGQEVILRCVPISNHLYFYWYRQILGQKVEFLVSFYNNEISEKSEIFDDQFSVERPDGSNFTLKIRSTKLEDSAMYFCASSEGLAGYNEQFFGPGTRLTVL.

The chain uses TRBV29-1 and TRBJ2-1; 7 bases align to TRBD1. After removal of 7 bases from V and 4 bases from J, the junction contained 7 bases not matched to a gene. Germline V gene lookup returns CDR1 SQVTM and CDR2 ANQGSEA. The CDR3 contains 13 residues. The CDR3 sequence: CSAGQDKYNEQFF. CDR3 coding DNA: TGCAGCGCAGGACAGGATAAATACAATGAGCAGTTCTTC.

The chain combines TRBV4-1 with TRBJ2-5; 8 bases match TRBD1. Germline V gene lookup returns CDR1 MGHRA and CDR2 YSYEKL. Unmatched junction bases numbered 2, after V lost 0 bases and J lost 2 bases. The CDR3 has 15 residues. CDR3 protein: CASSQDGTGQETQYF. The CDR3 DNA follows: TGCGCCAGCAGCCAAGACGGGACAGGTCAAGAGACCCAGTACTTC.

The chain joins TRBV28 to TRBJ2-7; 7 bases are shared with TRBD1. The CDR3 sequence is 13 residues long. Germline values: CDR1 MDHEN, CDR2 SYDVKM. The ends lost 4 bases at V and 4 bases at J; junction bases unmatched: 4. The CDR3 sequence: CASSWTGDYEQYF. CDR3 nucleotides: TGTGCCAGCAGTTGGACAGGCGATTACGAGCAGTACTTC.